These 4 T cell receptor beta chains were all obtained from the same sample, sequenced in a study of cytomegalovirus exposure and HLA in healthy donors. Use of 60 Vbeta and 13 Jbeta primers characterized the PCR. Here immunoSEQ multiplex PCR was the method, and the copy in TCRdb shows in-frame clones only, minus some. The table lists around 220,000 clones, 70% to 85% of them singletons. The sample was PBMCs. These receptors were taken from a girl aged 2 to 9 in good health and CMV-seronegative.

The genes are TRBV5-4 and TRBJ2-3, with TRBD1 matching over 7 bases. Germline assignment: CDR1 SGHNT and CDR2 YYREEE (reference sequence). The CDR3 runs 14 residues. V shed 5 bases and J 5 bases; nucleotides not matched to a gene: 8. The CDR3 DNA sequence: TGTGCCAGCAGTCAGGGGACAGAGAAAGATACGCAGTATTTT. It yields the protein CASSQGTEKDTQYF.

This chain joins TRBV4-1 and TRBJ1-3; 8 nucleotides match TRBD1. The junction had 5 bases not matched to a gene; V was cut back by 1 base and J by 0 bases. Germline CDR1 is MGHRA and CDR2 is YSYEKL. The CDR3 runs 17 residues. Here the CDR3 reads CASSQGNRGSSGNTIYF. CDR3 coding DNA: TGCGCCAGCAGCCAAGGGAACAGGGGGTCCTCTGGAAACACCATATATTTT.

The genes are TRBV19 and TRBJ1-1; D not certain. V lost 0 bases and J lost 8, with 7 bases in between. The length of the CDR3 is 12 residues. Germline CDR1 and CDR2: LNHDA and SQIVND (reference sequence). CDR3 nucleotides: TGTGCCAGTAGTATAGATTATAGCGAAGCTTTCTTT. Amino acid sequence: CASSIDYSEAFF.

This clone appeared a single time. The V call is TRBV4-1, the J call TRBJ1-2; no reliable D call. V lost 0 bases to trimming and J lost 2 bases, with 16 bases between them. Germline assignment: CDR1 MGHRA and CDR2 YSYEKL. This CDR3 is 17 amino acids long. CDR3 nucleotides: TGCGCCAGCAGCCAAGAGGGAGCACAGTGGGCCAACTATGGCTACACCTTC. It is translated as CASSQEGAQWANYGYTF.